The 27 T cell receptor beta chains reported below all come from one sample, sequenced in a study of blood T cell repertoires in COVID-19. Profiling relied on immunoSEQ multiplex PCR, and the TCRdb table lists in-frame clones only, not all of them. Found here are fewer than 200,000 clones, 79% of them singletons; the top ten hold under 20%. Input material: PBMCs or T cells enriched from blood (not recorded which). All receptors derive from an older woman in a cohort exposed to, infected with or recovered from COVID-19 (not recorded which).

J is TRBJ1-6 and V is TRBV4-2; D might be TRBD1 (6 bases). The CDR3 consists of 13 residues. Trimming cost V 6 bases and J 5 bases, with 8 bases left between them. Germline V gene lookup returns CDR1 LGHNA and CDR2 YNFKEQ. CDR3 protein: CASRGQHNSPLHF. The DNA of the CDR3 is TGTGCCAGCAGAGGACAGCATAATTCACCCCTCCACTTT.

This chain connects TRBV5-1 to TRBJ2-3; no clear D. Germline CDR1 SGHRS, CDR2 YFSETQ. CDR3 size: 12 residues. Trimming removed 1 base at V and 3 bases at J, with 3 bases between. CDR3: CASSLTTDTQYF. DNA of the CDR3: TGCGCCAGCAGCTTGACAACAGATACGCAGTATTTT. The variable domain in full, with the rest retrieved from reference TRBV5-1 and TRBJ2-3, is KAGVTQTPRYLIKTRGQQVTLSCSPISGHRSVSWYQQTPGQGLQFLFEYFSETQRNKGNFPGRFSGRQFSNSRSEMNVSTLELGDSALYLCASSLTTDTQYFGPGTRLTVL.

The rearrangement joins TRBV5-4 to TRBJ2-5; 7 positions match TRBD2. Germline-derived CDR1 and CDR2 are SGHNT and YYREEE (reference sequence). The CDR3 is 13 residues long. J lost 5 bases, V lost 4 bases, and 5 bases had no gene match. The DNA of the CDR3 is TGTGCCAGCAGCCTGGGAGGGCCGGAGACCCAGTACTTC. The encoded protein is CASSLGGPETQYF.

The rearrangement uses TRBV9 and TRBJ1-2, with a tentative D call TRBD1 (6 bases). CDR1 and CDR2 from the germline V gene are SGDLS and YYNGEE. The CDR3 length is 16 residues. Deletions cut 4 bases from V and 6 bases from J, with 22 bases between. The CDR3 loop reads CASSPSPRGDGHGYTF. CDR3 nucleotides: TGTGCCAGCAGCCCTTCTCCCAGGGGCGATGGTCATGGCTACACCTTC.

J is TRBJ1-1 and V is TRBV5-1, with 7 bases that match TRBD1. The CDR3 extends over 14 amino acids. J gave up 5 bases and V 4 bases, and 8 bases lay outside the gene matches. CDR1 SGHRS and CDR2 YFSETQ come from the germline V gene. The CDR3 is CASSRQGYGTEAFF. The CDR3 DNA reads TGCGCCAGCAGCAGACAGGGATATGGGACTGAAGCTTTCTTT.

V gene TRBV11-2 combines with J gene TRBJ2-7; 9 bases agree with TRBD2. Trimming removed 4 bases from V and 1 base from J; junction bases left unmatched: 5. The CDR3 has 15 amino acids. The V gene's germline CDR1 is SGHAT and CDR2 FQNNGV. The CDR3 here is CASSSSSGASYEQYF. Here the CDR3 DNA reads TGTGCCAGCAGCTCATCTAGCGGGGCGTCCTACGAGCAGTACTTC.

This clone was detected once. V usage is TRBV5-1 and J usage is TRBJ2-1; tentatively, D is TRBD1 (7 bases). Germline CDR1 is SGHRS and CDR2 is YFSETQ. V was trimmed by 8 bases and J by 4 bases, leaving 16 bases between them. This CDR3 has 14 residues. CDR3 protein: CASTEGQHYNEQFF. In DNA, the CDR3 is TGCGCCAGTACGGAGGGACAGCATTACAATGAGCAGTTCTTC.

The chain joins TRBV5-1 to TRBJ2-7; 7 nucleotides line up with TRBD1. CDR1 is SGHRS and CDR2 is YFSETQ in the germline V gene. With V trimmed by 0 bases and J by 3 bases, 9 bases remained unmatched. The CDR3 length is 16 residues. CDR3 sequence (DNA): TGCGCCAGCAGCTTGGAGGGGCGAGGGGGCCTCTACGAGCAGTACTTC. This gives the protein CASSLEGRGGLYEQYF.

The J gene is TRBJ2-5, the V gene TRBV4-1; TRBD1 might be the D (6 bases). CDR3 length equals 15 residues. Trimming removed 4 bases at V and 2 bases at J, with 14 bases between. Per germline, CDR1 MGHRA and CDR2 YSYEKL. CDR3 coding DNA: TGCGCCAGCAGCCGACAGGACAGCGATCAAGAGACCCAGTACTTC. Amino acid sequence: CASSRQDSDQETQYF.

This clone was counted once. The chain is built from TRBV5-1 and TRBJ2-3; D is perhaps TRBD2 (6 bases). V was trimmed by 4 bases and J by 2 bases, leaving 11 bases between them. Germline V CDR1 and CDR2: SGHRS, YFSETQ. This CDR3 spans 14 amino acids. The CDR3 nucleotides read TGCGCCAGCAGCGCGGGACTGTACACAGATACGCAGTATTTT. Its protein is CASSAGLYTDTQYF.

This clone showed up just once. J is TRBJ2-5 and V is TRBV19; D might be TRBD1 (7 bases). CDR3 size: 15 residues. V was cut by 3 bases and J by 4 bases, with 15 bases left in between. Looked up from germline, CDR1 is LNHDA and CDR2 is SQIVND (reference sequence). This chain's CDR3 is CASSMGGTVGETQYF. CDR3 DNA sequence: TGTGCCAGTAGTATGGGCGGGACAGTGGGAGAGACCCAGTACTTC.

J is TRBJ1-2 and V is TRBV18, with 8 bases identical to TRBD1. CDR1 and CDR2 (germline): KGHSH, LQKENI. V shed 3 bases, J shed 4 bases, and the junction held 4 bases outside the gene matches. CDR3 length: 14 residues. CDR3 nucleotides: TGTGCCAGCTCACCCCCAGGGGGCACCTATGGCTACACCTTC. Amino acid sequence: CASSPPGGTYGYTF.

The chain uses TRBV2 and TRBJ2-1; 9 bases match TRBD2. The CDR3 runs to 14 residues. CDR1 SNHLY and CDR2 FYNNEI come from the germline V gene. V trimming: 3 bases; J trimming: 4 bases; junction bases outside the gene matches: 1. The CDR3 region has the DNA TGTGCCAGCAGTGATACTAGCGGGTACAATGAGCAGTTCTTC. Protein sequence: CASSDTSGYNEQFF. Using reference TRBV2 and TRBJ2-1 for the parts outside the CDR3, the full variable domain is EPEVTQTPSHQVTQMGQEVILRCVPISNHLYFYWYRQILGQKVEFLVSFYNNEISEKSEIFDDQFSVERPDGSNFTLKIRSTKLEDSAMYFCASSDTSGYNEQFFGPGTRLTVL.

The rearrangement links TRBV2 to TRBJ2-2; tentative D call: TRBD2 (6 bases). V was pared by 7 bases and J by 8 bases, with 17 bases between. Germline assignment: CDR1 SNHLY and CDR2 FYNNEI. The CDR3 covers 14 residues. CDR3 DNA sequence: TGTGCCAGCACCTCCTACCCCCGGGGGGGGGAGCTGTTTTTT. This codes for CASTSYPRGGELFF.

The rearrangement links TRBV19 to TRBJ1-3, with D perhaps matching TRBD1 (5 bases). The germline CDR1 and CDR2 sequences are LNHDA and SQIVND (reference sequence). The CDR3 is 15 residues long. V was trimmed by 3 bases and J by 3 bases, leaving 12 bases between them. CDR3 coding DNA: TGTGCCAGTAGTATTTTAGGGGCCCTTGGAAACACCATATATTTT. As protein: CASSILGALGNTIYF.

This clone was observed a handful of times. The chain is built from TRBV7-8 and TRBJ1-6; 8 bases are shared with TRBD1. Germline V lookup: CDR1 SGHVS, CDR2 FQNEAQ. The CDR3 is 17 residues long. V shed 3 bases, J shed 9 bases, and the junction held 13 bases outside the gene matches. CDR3 in DNA: TGTGCCAGCAGCTTCGGGCGAACAGGGGGTCACAGTTCACCCCTCCACTTT. It specifies CASSFGRTGGHSSPLHF. The full variable domain, rest sourced from reference TRBV7-8 and TRBJ1-6, is GAGVSQSPRYKVAKRGQDVALRCDPISGHVSLFWYQQALGQGPEFLTYFQNEAQLDKSGLPSDRFFAERPEGSVSTLKIQRTQQEDSAVYLCASSFGRTGGHSSPLHFGNGTRLTVT.

V usage is TRBV11-3 and J usage is TRBJ1-6, with D perhaps matching TRBD1 (5 bases). The germline V and J ends were trimmed by 5 bases and 6 bases, with 11 bases remaining between them. CDR3 length: 14 residues. Germline V gene sequence: CDR1 SGHNT, CDR2 YENEEA. CDR3 protein: CASSLRVLNSPLHF. The DNA for the CDR3 is TGTGCCAGCAGCCTCAGGGTACTTAATTCACCCCTCCACTTT.

The rearrangement uses TRBV24-1 and TRBJ2-7; TRBD2 matches 8 bases. Looked up from germline, CDR1 is KGHDR and CDR2 is SFDVKD. V lost 5 bases to trimming and J lost 6 bases; unmatched junction nucleotides: 8. This CDR3 is built from 14 residues. CDR3 sequence reads: CATSAGLAPFEQYF. CDR3 sequence (DNA): TGTGCCACCAGTGCCGGACTAGCCCCCTTCGAGCAGTACTTC.

This clone turned up a few times. The chain carries TRBV15 and TRBJ2-1, with 15 bases that match TRBD2. The CDR3 runs to 17 residues. Trimming took 2 bases from V and 8 from J; bases not matched to a gene: 7. Germline CDR1 reads LNHNV; CDR2 reads YYDKDF (reference sequence). The chain's CDR3 is CATSRLPGLAGGHEQFF. CDR3 nucleotides: TGTGCCACCAGCAGACTCCCGGGACTAGCGGGAGGTCATGAGCAGTTCTTC.

The chain uses TRBV5-1 and TRBJ2-7; 10 bases are shared with TRBD1. CDR3 length equals 15 residues. Germline CDR1 is SGHRS and CDR2 is YFSETQ. Trimming took 3 bases from V and 6 from J; bases not matched to a gene: 9. The CDR3 here is CASSSRGDRGREQYF. In DNA, the CDR3 is TGCGCCAGCAGCTCCCGGGGGGACAGGGGCCGCGAGCAGTACTTC.

The CDR3 is CASSFMTSGPETQYF. The CDR3 DNA reads as TGTGCCAGCAGCTTCATGACTAGCGGGCCAGAGACCCAGTACTTC. The chain has TRBV5-6 and TRBJ2-5; 10 positions agree with TRBD2. With 2 bases clipped from V and 4 bases from J, the junction kept 5 bases outside the gene matches. Germline-derived CDR1 and CDR2 are SGHDT and YYEEEE. The CDR3 is made up of 15 amino acids. Based on the CDR3 plus reference TRBV5-6 and TRBJ2-5, the full variable domain is DAGVTQSPTHLIKTRGQQVTLRCSPKSGHDTVSWYQQALGQGPQFIFQYYEEEERQRGNFPDRFSGHQFPNYSSELNVNALLLGDSALYLCASSFMTSGPETQYFGPGTRLLVL.

J is TRBJ2-7 and V is TRBV5-1, with 10 bases that match TRBD2. Looked up from germline, CDR1 is SGHRS and CDR2 is YFSETQ. Trimming at V came to 0 bases and at J to 6 bases, leaving 3 bases not matched to a gene. CDR3 length equals 14 residues. CDR3 protein: CASSLGGLAVEQYF. Here the CDR3 DNA reads TGCGCCAGCAGCTTGGGTGGACTAGCGGTCGAGCAGTACTTC.

The V call is TRBV5-1, the J call TRBJ1-2, with TRBD1 matching over 8 bases. V was clipped by 4 bases and J by 7 bases; unmatched bases: 12. CDR1 and CDR2 (germline): SGHRS, YFSETQ. The CDR3 length is 15 residues. The CDR3 is CASSINSGTGIGYTF. CDR3 sequence (DNA): TGCGCCAGCAGCATAAACTCCGGGACAGGTATTGGCTACACCTTC.

This chain's CDR3 is CASGFGGTQYF. CDR3 nucleotides: TGTGCTAGTGGTTTCGGCGGTACGCAGTATTTT. The chain is built from TRBV12-5 and TRBJ2-3; D is undetermined. The germline gives CDR1 LGHNT, CDR2 FRNRAP. The CDR3 spans 11 residues. V lost 3 bases to trimming and J lost 8 bases, with 6 bases between them.

This clone was observed a single time. The V gene is TRBV5-5, the J gene TRBJ2-1; the match to TRBD2 covers 9 bases. The ends lost 0 bases at V and 8 bases at J; junction bases unmatched: 12. The CDR3 is 17 amino acids. The germline V gene encodes CDR1 SGHKS and CDR2 YYEKEE (reference sequence). The DNA of the CDR3 is TGTGCCAGCAGCTTGGGGGGAATTGGCGGGAGGGCGGATGAGCAGTTCTTC. Translating gives CASSLGGIGGRADEQFF.

This chain joins TRBV12-3 or TRBV12-4 and TRBJ2-2; TRBD1 might be the D (5 bases). V was clipped by 6 bases and J by 2 bases, with 7 bases between them. This CDR3 contains 13 residues. The CDR3 nucleotides read TGTGCCAGCAGGACAGTCAACACCGGGGAGCTGTTTTTT. This codes for CASRTVNTGELFF.

The chain couples TRBV6-6 to TRBJ1-5, with 7 bases aligning to TRBD1. The ends lost 5 bases at V and 7 bases at J; junction bases unmatched: 14. The CDR3 spans 16 residues. The germline V gene has CDR1 MNHNY and CDR2 SVGAGI (reference sequence). The CDR3, as DNA: TGTGCCAGCAGTACGAGGGGCGGACAGGCCCCGCAGCCCCAGCATTTT. Its translation is CASSTRGGQAPQPQHF.